This T cell receptor beta chain was found in a study of T cell repertoires in cytomegalovirus infection. Turning to the study itself: Well-studied HLA-B-restricted epitopes and recently identified HLA-C-restricted epitopes of CMV were both used in the study. Shared public TCR beta signatures pointed to both CMV infection and a matching HLA type. Study-wide findings and caveats: Clonotypes of TCR beta that were HLA-C-restricted and CMV-specific dominated the ex vivo response.

This CDR3 is built from 16 residues. Germline V gene lookup returns CDR1 MNHEY and CDR2 SMNVEV (reference sequence). Trimming cost V 0 bases and J 3 bases, with 15 bases left between them. TCRdb independently ran MiXCR on the reads; one entry per CDR3 protein. The table shows under 850,000 distinct CDR3 sequences, with around 31% occurring only once. This clonotype was counted only a few times. Its cognate antigen is unknown. V usage is TRBV27 and J usage is TRBJ2-7; D gene ambiguous. The sequences come from cultured PBMCs, collected from culture after CMV antigen stimulation. The TCR originated in a human donor in good health (CMV status not recorded). Some clones in this sample may be carry-over from other donors' samples. In DNA, the CDR3 is TGTGCCAGCAGTTTATCCCACCTTGCCCCCCTCTACGAGCAGTACTTC. This translates into CASSLSHLAPLYEQYF.